This T cell receptor beta chain was sequenced during a study of T cells in Graves' hyperthyroidism and ophthalmopathy (dated by TCRdb to between 2018 and 2021). Regarding the research as a whole: Peripheral blood was collected at initial diagnosis, before any treatment. A discovery cohort of approximately 97 patients, roughly 43 with Graves' ophthalmopathy and about 58 with stable Graves' hyperthyroidism, was used to find distinguishing TCR V-J signatures. Prospective prediction of ophthalmopathy was tested in an independent validation cohort consisting of fewer than 20 hyperthyroidism patients and about 17 patients who later progressed to ophthalmopathy. The study also compared thyroid tissue and blood T-cell repertoires from over 5 Graves' hyperthyroidism patients. Following sampling, methimazole starting at 30 mg daily was given to hyperthyroidism patients, and high-dose intravenous methylprednisolone was given to ophthalmopathy patients. The approximately 97 discovery patients were randomly divided into training and test sets at a 7:3 ratio. The paper reports TCR Vbeta CDR3 sequencing of 135 peripheral blood samples: over 40 ophthalmopathy, fewer than 85 hyperthyroidism and approximately 17 progressor patients. General conclusions and limits of the study: In cross-validation, a model built on a 13 V-J signature told ophthalmopathy apart from stable hyperthyroidism with under 90% sensitivity and about 81% specificity, and in testing the same model reached 80%/75%. During validation, the model predicted progression to ophthalmopathy a median of approximately 6.5 months ahead of onset, with roughly 65% sensitivity and 72% to 85% specificity. Most expanded thyroid clonotypes (frequency above 0.001) were also found in blood, which suggests that blood repertoires may mirror thyroid immune responses. Sample size was not statistically predetermined, and investigators were not blinded to group allocation.

In the ophthalmopathy patients, disease was moderately to severely active, with a Clinical Activity Score of 3 or more, a NOSPECS grade of 4 or more, and a duration of less than 3 months. Any patient with an uncontrolled infection, another autoimmune disease, pregnancy or lactation was excluded. Diagnoses were established on the basis of clinical symptoms, serum thyroxine and TRAb, thyroid ultrasound, and orbital computed tomography. PBMCs were isolated from 10 ml of fresh peripheral blood by Ficoll-Paque density gradient centrifugation. Total RNA was extracted using Trizol reagent, and RNA quality was assessed on an Agilent 2100 Bioanalyzer. Amplification of TCR beta CDR3 regions was carried out from RNA transcripts. A first-round RT-PCR of the TCR CDR3 used the HTBI primer set with the Qiagen OneStep RT-PCR kit. A second multiplex PCR round built the libraries, followed by size selection and purification. Libraries were sequenced paired-end with 100 bp reads on an Illumina HiSeq2000. Turning to the authors' computational methods: SOAPnuke was used to process the raw data, throwing out any read that contained adapters or uncalled bases, had a mean Phred below 15, or lacked an exact constant-primer or identifier match. COPE v1.2.5 was used to merge the high-quality paired reads, and each unique nucleotide sequence was defined as a clonotype. MiTCR v1.1 was used to align clonotypes to the IMGT TRBV, TRBD and TRBJ reference segments. The analysis included only V-J combinations with a frequency above 0.0001, which together covered roughly 99% of the repertoires. The TCS score was defined as the ratio of F50 (clonal expansion) to E x V (chaos), calculated using BLOSUM62-based TCRdist between CDR3 peptides within each V-J. Welch's t-statistics and random forest reduced around 520 V-J features to 13, which were used in a naive Bayes classifier (R e1071). Using fastp at Q25 and MiXCR, TCRdb reprocessed the public reads and kept productive beta chains. Each entry merges the rows of one CDR3 protein and shows their most common DNA and genes. TCRdb's processing, not the study's, gives the V and J calls here. The sample table shows 490,000 or so distinct CDR3 sequences, and 20% to 25% are seen once. The ten largest account for 45% to 50% of the sample.

This clonotype was seen more than once but under ten times. Its antigen specificity is not known. Base qualities are not at hand, and no much larger clone is one base apart. Sequences were obtained from blood. This clonotype was obtained from a woman aged 70 to 79 with Graves' ophthalmopathy.

Here the CDR3 is given as CASTYSSWTGELFF. The sequenced DNA is TGTGCCAGCACGTACAGTAGTTGGACCGGGGAGCTGTTTTTT. The V and J segments used are TRBV6-1 and TRBJ2-2; confidence is insufficient to name the D gene. V loses 7 bases of germline sequence and J loses 5 bases, and the interval between the two ends is 14 bases. CDR1 and CDR2, looked up from the germline V gene, are MNHNS and SASEGT. Inclusive of the bounding cysteine and phenylalanine, the CDR3 is 14 residues long. The read is trimmed to its CDR3 DNA, 42 bases read in frame from base 1.